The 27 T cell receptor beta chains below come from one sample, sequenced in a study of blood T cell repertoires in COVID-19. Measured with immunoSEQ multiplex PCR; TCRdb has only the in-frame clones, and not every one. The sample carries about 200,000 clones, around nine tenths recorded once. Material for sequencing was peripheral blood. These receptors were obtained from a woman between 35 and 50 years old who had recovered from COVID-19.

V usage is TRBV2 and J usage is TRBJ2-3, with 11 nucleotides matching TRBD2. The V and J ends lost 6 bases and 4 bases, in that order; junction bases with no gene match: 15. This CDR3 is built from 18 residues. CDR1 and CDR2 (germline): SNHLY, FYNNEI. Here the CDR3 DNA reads TGTGCCAGCAGGGTGAGGCTAGCGGGAGGACCCAACGCAGATACGCAGTATTTT. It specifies CASRVRLAGGPNADTQYF.

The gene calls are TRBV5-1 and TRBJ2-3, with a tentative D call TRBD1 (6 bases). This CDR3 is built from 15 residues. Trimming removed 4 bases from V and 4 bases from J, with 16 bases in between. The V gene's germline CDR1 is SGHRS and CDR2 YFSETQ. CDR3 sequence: CASSRGTLVADTQYF. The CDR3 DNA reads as TGCGCCAGCAGCAGGGGGACCCTTGTGGCAGATACGCAGTATTTT.

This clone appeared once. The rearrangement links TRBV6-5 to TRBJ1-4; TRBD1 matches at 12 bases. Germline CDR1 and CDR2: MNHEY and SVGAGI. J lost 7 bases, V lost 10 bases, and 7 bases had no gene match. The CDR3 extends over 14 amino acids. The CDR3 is CAIGDRGRSEKLFF. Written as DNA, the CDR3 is TGTGCCATAGGGGACAGGGGGCGAAGTGAAAAACTGTTTTTT.

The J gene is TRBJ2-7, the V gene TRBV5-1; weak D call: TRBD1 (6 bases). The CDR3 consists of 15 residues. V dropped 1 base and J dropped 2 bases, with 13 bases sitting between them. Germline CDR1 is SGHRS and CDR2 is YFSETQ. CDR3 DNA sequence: TGCGCCAGCAGCTTGTGGGGGCAAGGCACCTACGAGCAGTACTTC. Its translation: CASSLWGQGTYEQYF.

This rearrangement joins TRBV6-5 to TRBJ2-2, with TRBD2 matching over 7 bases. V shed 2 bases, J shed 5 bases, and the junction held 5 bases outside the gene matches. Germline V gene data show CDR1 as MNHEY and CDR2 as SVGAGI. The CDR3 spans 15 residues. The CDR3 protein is CASSYQRGVTGELFF. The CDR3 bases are TGTGCCAGCAGTTACCAGCGGGGAGTAACCGGGGAGCTGTTTTTT.

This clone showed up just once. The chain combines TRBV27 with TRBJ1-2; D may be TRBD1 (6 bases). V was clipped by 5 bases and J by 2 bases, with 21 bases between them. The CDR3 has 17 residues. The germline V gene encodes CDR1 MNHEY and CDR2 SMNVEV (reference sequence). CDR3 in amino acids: CASSPGGAAPLNYGYTF. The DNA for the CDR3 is TGTGCCAGCAGTCCCGGGGGGGCAGCGCCGCTGAACTATGGCTACACCTTC.

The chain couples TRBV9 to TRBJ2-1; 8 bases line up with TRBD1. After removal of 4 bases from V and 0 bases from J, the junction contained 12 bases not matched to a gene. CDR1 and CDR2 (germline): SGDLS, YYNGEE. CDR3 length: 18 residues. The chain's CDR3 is CASSLTPGGSSSYNEQFF. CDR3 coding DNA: TGTGCCAGCAGCCTAACCCCAGGGGGCTCTAGCTCCTACAATGAGCAGTTCTTC.

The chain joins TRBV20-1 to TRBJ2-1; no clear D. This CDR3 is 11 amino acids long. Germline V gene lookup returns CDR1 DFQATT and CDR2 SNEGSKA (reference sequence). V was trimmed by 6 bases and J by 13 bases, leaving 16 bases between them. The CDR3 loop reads CSATGSHTQFF. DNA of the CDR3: TGCAGTGCAACCGGGTCCCATACTCAGTTCTTC.

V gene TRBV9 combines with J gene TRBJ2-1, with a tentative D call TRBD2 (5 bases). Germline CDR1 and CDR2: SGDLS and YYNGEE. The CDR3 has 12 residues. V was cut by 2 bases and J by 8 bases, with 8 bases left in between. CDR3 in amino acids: CASSVSRDEQFF. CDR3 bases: TGTGCCAGCAGCGTTTCGCGGGATGAGCAGTTCTTC.

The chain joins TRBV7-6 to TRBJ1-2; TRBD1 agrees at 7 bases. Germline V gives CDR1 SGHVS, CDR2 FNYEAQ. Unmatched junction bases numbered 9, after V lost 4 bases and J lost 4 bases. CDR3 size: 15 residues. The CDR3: CASSSTGDNLYGYTF. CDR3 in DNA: TGTGCCAGCAGCTCAACAGGGGATAACCTCTATGGCTACACCTTC.

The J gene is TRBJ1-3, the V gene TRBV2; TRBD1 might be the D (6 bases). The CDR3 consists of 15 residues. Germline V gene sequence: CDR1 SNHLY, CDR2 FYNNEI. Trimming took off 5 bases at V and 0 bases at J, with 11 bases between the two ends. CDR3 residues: CASSQQGSSGNTIYF. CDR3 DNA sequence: TGTGCCAGCAGTCAACAGGGAAGCTCTGGAAACACCATATATTTT. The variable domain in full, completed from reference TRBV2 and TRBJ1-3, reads EPEVTQTPSHQVTQMGQEVILRCVPISNHLYFYWYRQILGQKVEFLVSFYNNEISEKSEIFDDQFSVERPDGSNFTLKIRSTKLEDSAMYFCASSQQGSSGNTIYFGEGSWLTVV.

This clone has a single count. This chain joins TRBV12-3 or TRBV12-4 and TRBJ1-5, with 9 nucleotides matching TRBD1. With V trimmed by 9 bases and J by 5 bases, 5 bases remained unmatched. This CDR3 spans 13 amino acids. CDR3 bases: TGTGCCAGTACAGGGGGCGGACATCAGCCCCAGCATTTT. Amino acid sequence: CASTGGGHQPQHF.

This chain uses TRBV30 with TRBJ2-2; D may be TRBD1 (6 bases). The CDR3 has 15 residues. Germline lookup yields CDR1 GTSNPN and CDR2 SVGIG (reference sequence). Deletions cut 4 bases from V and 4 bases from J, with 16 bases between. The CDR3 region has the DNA TGTGCCTGGAACAGGGTTTCGGCCATCACCGGGGAGCTGTTTTTT. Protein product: CAWNRVSAITGELFF.

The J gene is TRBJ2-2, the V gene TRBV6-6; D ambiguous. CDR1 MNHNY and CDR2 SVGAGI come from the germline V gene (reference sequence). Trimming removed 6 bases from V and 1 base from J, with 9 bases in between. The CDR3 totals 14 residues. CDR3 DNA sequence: TGTGCCAGCAGCTCAACAGAGAACACCGGGGAGCTGTTTTTT. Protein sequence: CASSSTENTGELFF.

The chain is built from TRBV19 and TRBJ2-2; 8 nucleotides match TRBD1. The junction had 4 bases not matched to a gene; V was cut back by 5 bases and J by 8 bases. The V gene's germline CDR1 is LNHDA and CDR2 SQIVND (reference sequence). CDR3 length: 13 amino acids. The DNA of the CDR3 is TGTGCCAGTAGTCGACAGGGGTCGGGGGAGCTGTTTTTT. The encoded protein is CASSRQGSGELFF.

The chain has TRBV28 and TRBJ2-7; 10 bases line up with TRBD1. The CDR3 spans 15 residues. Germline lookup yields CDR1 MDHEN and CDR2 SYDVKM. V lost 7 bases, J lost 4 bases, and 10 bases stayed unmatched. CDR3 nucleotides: TGTGCCAGCAACCACCAGACAGGGGGCGTTTACGAGCAGTACTTC. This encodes CASNHQTGGVYEQYF.

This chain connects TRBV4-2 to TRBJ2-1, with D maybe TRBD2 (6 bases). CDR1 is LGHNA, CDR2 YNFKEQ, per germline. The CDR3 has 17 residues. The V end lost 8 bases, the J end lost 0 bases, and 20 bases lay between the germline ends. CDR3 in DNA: TGTGCCAGCGGCGGAGGGACTGGCATCGTCTCCTACAATGAGCAGTTCTTC. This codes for CASGGGTGIVSYNEQFF.

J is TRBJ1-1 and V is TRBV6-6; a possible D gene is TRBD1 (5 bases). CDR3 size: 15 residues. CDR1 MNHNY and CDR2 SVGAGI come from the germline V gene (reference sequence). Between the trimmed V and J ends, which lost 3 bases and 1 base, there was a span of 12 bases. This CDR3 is CASSYQGGGNTEAFF. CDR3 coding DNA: TGTGCCAGCAGTTATCAAGGCGGGGGGAACACTGAAGCTTTCTTT.

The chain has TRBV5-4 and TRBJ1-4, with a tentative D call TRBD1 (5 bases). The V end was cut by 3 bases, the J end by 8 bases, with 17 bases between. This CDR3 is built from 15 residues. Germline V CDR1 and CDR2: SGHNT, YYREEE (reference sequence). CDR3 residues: CASSWGVAVEEKLFF. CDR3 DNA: TGTGCCAGCAGCTGGGGGGTCGCAGTAGAGGAAAAACTGTTTTTT.

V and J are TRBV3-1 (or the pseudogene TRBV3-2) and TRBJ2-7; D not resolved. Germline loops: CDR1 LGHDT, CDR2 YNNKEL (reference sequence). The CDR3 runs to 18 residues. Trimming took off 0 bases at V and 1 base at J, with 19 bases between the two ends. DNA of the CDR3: TGTGCCAGCAGCCAAGATGCTCCCACAGCCGCCCCTTCCTACGAGCAGTACTTC. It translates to CASSQDAPTAAPSYEQYF.

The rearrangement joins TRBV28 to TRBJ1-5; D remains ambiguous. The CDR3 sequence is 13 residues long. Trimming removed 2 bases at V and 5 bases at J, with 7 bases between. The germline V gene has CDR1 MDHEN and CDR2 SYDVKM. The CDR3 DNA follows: TGTGCCAGCAGTTTAGTGGCCGATCAGCCCCAGCATTTT. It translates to CASSLVADQPQHF.

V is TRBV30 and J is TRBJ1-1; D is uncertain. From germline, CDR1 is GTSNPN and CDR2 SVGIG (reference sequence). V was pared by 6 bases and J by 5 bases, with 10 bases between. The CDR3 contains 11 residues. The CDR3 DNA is TGTGCCTGCCAGAGGTTAACTGAAGCTTTCTTT. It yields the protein CACQRLTEAFF.

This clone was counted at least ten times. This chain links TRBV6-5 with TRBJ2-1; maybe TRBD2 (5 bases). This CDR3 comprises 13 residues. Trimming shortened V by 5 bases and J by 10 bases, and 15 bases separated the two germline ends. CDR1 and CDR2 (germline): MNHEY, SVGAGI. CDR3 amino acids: CASSTGLLSEQFF. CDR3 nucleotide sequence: TGTGCCAGCAGTACCGGACTTTTGAGCGAGCAGTTCTTC.

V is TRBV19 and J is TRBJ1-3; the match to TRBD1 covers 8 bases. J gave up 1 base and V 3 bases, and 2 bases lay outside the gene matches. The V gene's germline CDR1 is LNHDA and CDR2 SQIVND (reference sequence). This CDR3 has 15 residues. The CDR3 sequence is CASSIQGASGNTIYF. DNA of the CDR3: TGTGCCAGTAGTATTCAGGGGGCTTCTGGAAACACCATATATTTT.

The CDR3 DNA is TGTGCCAGCAGTCTCGGGTACGCAACTAATGAAAAACTGTTTTTT. Its protein product is CASSLGYATNEKLFF. The gene calls are TRBV28 and TRBJ1-4; no clear D gene. Looked up from germline, CDR1 is MDHEN and CDR2 is SYDVKM. The V end lost 5 bases, the J end lost 0 bases, and 10 bases lay between the germline ends. This CDR3 is built from 15 residues.

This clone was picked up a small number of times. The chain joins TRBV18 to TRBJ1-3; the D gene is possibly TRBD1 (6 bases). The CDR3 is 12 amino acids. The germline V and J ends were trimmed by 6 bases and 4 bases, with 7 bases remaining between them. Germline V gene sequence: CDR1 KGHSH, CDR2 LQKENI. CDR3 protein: CASSGAGNTIYF. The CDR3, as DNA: TGTGCCAGCTCGGGGGCGGGAAACACCATATATTTT.

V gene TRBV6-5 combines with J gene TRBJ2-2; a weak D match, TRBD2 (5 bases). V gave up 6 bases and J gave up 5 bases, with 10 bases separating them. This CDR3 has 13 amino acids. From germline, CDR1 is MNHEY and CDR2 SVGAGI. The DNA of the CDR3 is TGTGCCAGCAGACTCCGGGGAACCGGGGAGCTGTTTTTT. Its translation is CASRLRGTGELFF.